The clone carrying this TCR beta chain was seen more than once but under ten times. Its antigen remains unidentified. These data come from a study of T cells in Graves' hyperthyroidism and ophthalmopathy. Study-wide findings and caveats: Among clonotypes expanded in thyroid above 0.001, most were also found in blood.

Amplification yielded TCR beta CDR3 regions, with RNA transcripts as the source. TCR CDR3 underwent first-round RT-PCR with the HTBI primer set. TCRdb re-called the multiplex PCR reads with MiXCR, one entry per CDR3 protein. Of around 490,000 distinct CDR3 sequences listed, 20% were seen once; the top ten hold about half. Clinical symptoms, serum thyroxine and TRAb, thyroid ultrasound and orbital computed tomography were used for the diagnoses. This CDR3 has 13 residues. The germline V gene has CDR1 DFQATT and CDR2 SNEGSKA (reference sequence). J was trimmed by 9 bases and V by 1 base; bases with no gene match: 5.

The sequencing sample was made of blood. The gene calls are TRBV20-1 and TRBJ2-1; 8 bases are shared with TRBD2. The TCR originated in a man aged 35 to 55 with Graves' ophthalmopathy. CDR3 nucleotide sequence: TGCAGTGCTAGAGGGACTAGCACGGGTGAGCAGTTCTTC. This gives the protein CSARGTSTGEQFF.